The table lists the clone carrying this T cell receptor (beta chain) with a few counts. Its antigen is as yet unknown. Germline CDR1 KGHSH, CDR2 LQKENI. The CDR3 has 11 residues. Trimming shortened V by 7 bases and J by 8 bases, and 9 bases separated the two germline ends. Amplification of TCR beta CDR3 regions used RNA as the template. RT-PCR in the first round (using the HTBI primer set) targeted the TCR CDR3. TCRdb reprocessed the multiplex PCR reads via MiXCR and lists one record per CDR3 protein. The repertoire holds 450,000 to 600,000 distinct CDR3 sequences, with about 15% as singletons. This sample is drawn from a study of T cells in Graves' hyperthyroidism and ophthalmopathy. Study-wide points: Ophthalmopathy, as predicted by the model, came a median 6.5 months after the prediction.

The chain uses TRBV18 and TRBJ2-1; D is uncertain. The receptor's source is a woman aged 35 to 49 with Graves' hyperthyroidism. The specimen was blood. CDR3 sequence (DNA): TGTGCCAGCTTGTCCACCTATGAGCAGTTCTTC. Protein sequence: CASLSTYEQFF.